This record concerns one T cell receptor beta chain sequence. Methods used by the authors: Cell counts per sample came from amplifying reference gene primers. Assay: immunoSEQ multiplex PCR; the TCRdb copy retains only in-frame clones and omits some. V and J calls and clone size are as listed in that table; D and trimming were resolved from the DNA. The sample has roughly 230,000 clones; about 80% are singletons. V lost 5 bases and J 2 bases, leaving 10 bases between the germline ends. This CDR3 contains 13 residues. Germline V gene data show CDR1 as LNHDA and CDR2 as SQIVND (reference sequence). This sample is part of a study of blood T cell repertoires in COVID-19. Study-wide context: Some COVID-19 samples were acute and others convalescent; all came from the United States, Italy and Spain. Sources were T cells, B-cell-depleted T cells, or PBMCs; the material itself was cDNA or gDNA.

Sequencing input: peripheral blood. The TCR comes from a middle-aged man with active or convalescent COVID-19. The gene calls are TRBV19 and TRBJ2-7, with D perhaps TRBD2 (7 bases). In nucleotides, the CDR3 is TGTGCCAGTAGTCGGGGGGCCACCTACGAGCAGTACTTC. It specifies CASSRGATYEQYF. Based on the CDR3 plus reference TRBV19 and TRBJ2-7, the full variable domain is DGGITQSPKYLFRKEGQNVTLSCEQNLNHDAMYWYRQDPGQGLRLIYYSQIVNDFQKGDIAEGYSVSREKKESFPLTVTSAQKNPTAFYLCASSRGATYEQYFGPGTRLTVT.